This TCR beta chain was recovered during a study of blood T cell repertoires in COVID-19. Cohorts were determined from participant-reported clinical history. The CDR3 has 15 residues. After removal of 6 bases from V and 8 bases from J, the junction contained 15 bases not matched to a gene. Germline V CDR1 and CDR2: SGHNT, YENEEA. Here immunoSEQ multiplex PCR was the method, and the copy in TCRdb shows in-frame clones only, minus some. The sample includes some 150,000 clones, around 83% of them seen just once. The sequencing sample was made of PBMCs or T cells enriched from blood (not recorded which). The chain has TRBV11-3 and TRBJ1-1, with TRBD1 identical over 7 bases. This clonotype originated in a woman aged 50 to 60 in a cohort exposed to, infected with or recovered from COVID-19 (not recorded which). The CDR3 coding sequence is TGTGCCAGCAGTCGACTTGGGGGGACAGTCTACGAAGCTTTCTTT. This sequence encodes CASSRLGGTVYEAFF.